The entry below describes one TCR beta chain. What it recognizes is unknown. This entry belongs to a study of vaccination and CD4 T cells after COVID-19. The wider study: Nasal swab PCR identified SARS-CoV-2 in the convalescent patients, of whom several were mild and one severe. The stimulating agents, overlapping spike peptides, came from SARS-CoV-2, HCoV-NL63, HCoV-OC43 and HCoV-229E.

Treatment specified: roughly 10-day PBMC culture with coronavirus spike peptide pools or control peptides (ViraFEST assay). The Oncomine TCR Beta short-read assay sequenced DNA from cultured CD4+ T cells. TCRdb used MiXCR to reprocess the PCR reads, holding one entry per CDR3 protein. The repertoire holds 15,000 to 20,000 distinct CDR3 sequences, 35% to 40% seen once, with around an eighth in the top ten. Sequencing was carried out using CD4+ T cells from blood, cultured in vitro. The source of this sequence is a human donor who had recovered from COVID-19.

CDR3 sequence reads: CASSLTGESNQPQHF. The CDR3 DNA reads TGTGCCAGCAGCTTAACGGGGGAGAGCAATCAGCCCCAGCATTTT. The chain uses TRBV7-9 and TRBJ1-5; a weak D match, TRBD1 (5 bases). There are 15 residues in the CDR3. Germline V gene sequence: CDR1 SEHNR, CDR2 FQNEAQ (reference sequence). Trimming removed 2 bases from V and 1 base from J, with 9 bases in between.